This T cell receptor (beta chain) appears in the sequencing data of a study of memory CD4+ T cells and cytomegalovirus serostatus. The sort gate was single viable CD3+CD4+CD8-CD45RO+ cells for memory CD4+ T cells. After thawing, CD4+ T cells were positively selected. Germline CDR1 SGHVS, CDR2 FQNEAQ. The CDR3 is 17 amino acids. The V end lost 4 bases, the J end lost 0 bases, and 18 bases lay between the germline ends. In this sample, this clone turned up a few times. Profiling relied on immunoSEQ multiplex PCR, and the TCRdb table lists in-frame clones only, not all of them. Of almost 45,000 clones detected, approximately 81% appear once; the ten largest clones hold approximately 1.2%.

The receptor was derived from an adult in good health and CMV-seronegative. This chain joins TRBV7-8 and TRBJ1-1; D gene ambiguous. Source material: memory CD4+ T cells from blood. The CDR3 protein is CASSYLWAGTMNTEAFF. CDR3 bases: TGTGCCAGCAGCTACTTATGGGCAGGCACTATGAACACTGAAGCTTTCTTT.